Listed here are 14 T cell receptor beta chains from one sample, sequenced in a study of early T cells in non-severe SARS-CoV-2 infection. TCRdb analysed the 5' RACE reads with MiXCR anew, one entry per CDR3 protein. The sample lists over 60,000 distinct CDR3 sequences; approximately 9.5% were seen once. The sequenced material came from whole blood. These receptors were obtained from an adult who was a healthcare worker with PCR-confirmed SARS-CoV-2 infection or an uninfected control (not recorded which).

A few counts support this clonotype. The rearrangement joins TRBV28 to TRBJ2-7; D unresolved. Germline V CDR1 and CDR2: MDHEN, SYDVKM. CDR3 length: 14 amino acids. The V end lost 1 base, the J end lost 2 bases, and 9 bases lay between the germline ends. The CDR3 DNA sequence: TGTGCCAGCAGTTTATCTTCCTCAGCCTACGAGCAGTACTTC. Its translation: CASSLSSSAYEQYF.

This chain joins TRBV20-1 and TRBJ2-2; 10 positions agree with TRBD1. The V and J ends lost 6 bases and 0 bases, in that order; junction bases with no gene match: 7. Germline lookup yields CDR1 DFQATT and CDR2 SNEGSKA (reference sequence). The CDR3 length is 16 residues. CDR3 loop: CSARDRGQANTGELFF. Here the CDR3 DNA reads TGCAGTGCGCGCGACAGGGGGCAAGCGAACACCGGGGAGCTGTTTTTT.

This clonotype was counted ten times or more. The chain carries TRBV5-1 and TRBJ2-1; 14 nucleotides align to TRBD2. The germline V gene encodes CDR1 SGHRS and CDR2 YFSETQ. V lost 3 bases, J lost 0 bases, and 2 bases stayed unmatched. The CDR3 consists of 17 residues. CDR3 residues: CASSWTSGRSSYNEQFF. For the CDR3, the DNA is TGCGCCAGCAGCTGGACTAGCGGGAGGAGCTCCTACAATGAGCAGTTCTTC. The full variable domain, in which reference TRBV5-1 and TRBJ2-1 provide the parts outside the CDR3, is KAGVTQTPRYLIKTRGQQVTLSCSPISGHRSVSWYQQTPGQGLQFLFEYFSETQRNKGNFPGRFSGRQFSNSRSEMNVSTLELGDSALYLCASSWTSGRSSYNEQFFGPGTRLTVL.

The V and J genes are TRBV5-1 and TRBJ1-6; D is perhaps TRBD1 (6 bases). In germline, CDR1 is SGHRS, CDR2 YFSETQ. The V end was cut by 4 bases, the J end by 5 bases, with 19 bases between. The CDR3 is 17 residues long. CDR3: CASSPSGLGGDNSPLHF. In nucleotides, the CDR3 is TGCGCCAGCAGCCCCTCCGGATTAGGGGGGGATAATTCACCCCTCCACTTT.

This clonotype was counted a few times. The V and J genes are TRBV6-5 and TRBJ2-2; 7 positions agree with TRBD1. V was clipped by 5 bases and J by 7 bases; unmatched bases: 1. Looked up from germline, CDR1 is MNHEY and CDR2 is SVGAGI. The CDR3 contains 12 residues. The CDR3 nucleotides read TGTGCCAGCAGTCCAGGGGGCGGGGAGCTGTTTTTT. Residues: CASSPGGGELFF.

J is TRBJ2-7 and V is TRBV20-1; 7 nucleotides align to TRBD2. CDR3 size: 14 residues. Germline CDR1 and CDR2: DFQATT and SNEGSKA (reference sequence). CDR3 DNA: TGCAGCGGACTTGGGCGCGCGGGAGCTTACGAGCAGTACTTC. Encoded protein: CSGLGRAGAYEQYF.

In this sample, this clonotype turned up many times. The chain employs TRBV6-6 and TRBJ2-2; 10 bases line up with TRBD2. Germline CDR1 and CDR2: MNHNY and SVGAGI (reference sequence). The CDR3 length is 16 residues. With V trimmed by 5 bases and J by 1 base, 4 bases remained unmatched. Written as DNA, the CDR3 is TGTGCCAGCAGTCTCCGGACTAGCGGGAACACCGGGGAGCTGTTTTTT. The encoded protein is CASSLRTSGNTGELFF.

This clonotype was picked up many times. The chain links TRBV5-1 to TRBJ2-3; TRBD2 agrees at 8 bases. This CDR3 contains 14 residues. In germline, CDR1 is SGHRS, CDR2 YFSETQ. V lost 3 bases, J lost 6 bases, and 6 bases stayed unmatched. Here the CDR3 reads CASSSGGASDTQYF. The CDR3 nucleotides are TGCGCCAGCAGCTCCGGGGGGGCATCGGATACGCAGTATTTT.

This clonotype has more than one count but fewer than ten. The gene calls are TRBV11-1 and TRBJ2-7, with TRBD1 as a possible D gene (6 bases). V was clipped by 1 base and J by 3 bases, with 10 bases between them. The CDR3 loop spans 14 amino acids. Germline CDR1 reads SGHAT; CDR2 reads FQDESV (reference sequence). As DNA, the CDR3 is TGTGCCAGCAGCTTAGGGCAGGACAGCTACGAGCAGTACTTC. Its translation: CASSLGQDSYEQYF.

This clonotype was seen repeatedly, ten times or more. The chain joins TRBV28 to TRBJ1-4; 8 bases are shared with TRBD1. Germline V gene lookup returns CDR1 MDHEN and CDR2 SYDVKM. V was clipped by 1 base and J by 4 bases; unmatched bases: 5. CDR3 length: 16 residues. For the CDR3, the DNA is TGTGCCAGCAGTTTATCCAGGGGGCCCGTTAATGAAAAACTGTTTTTT. Protein sequence: CASSLSRGPVNEKLFF.

The table lists this clonotype with many counts. The chain combines TRBV28 with TRBJ2-3; possible D gene TRBD2, 7 bases. CDR1 is MDHEN and CDR2 is SYDVKM in the germline V gene. The CDR3 has 15 residues. Trimming took 5 bases from V and 1 from J, leaving 13 bases between them. CDR3 in amino acids: CASSPRGARTDTQYF. The CDR3 DNA follows: TGTGCCAGCAGTCCCCGGGGGGCGCGCACAGATACGCAGTATTTT.

The chain couples TRBV19 to TRBJ1-5, with D unresolved. V was shortened by 4 bases and J by 5 bases, with 15 bases between the two germline ends. CDR3 length: 15 residues. CDR1 LNHDA and CDR2 SQIVND come from the germline V gene (reference sequence). The CDR3 DNA reads TGTGCCAGTAGTACATTGGTGAGAATCGATCAGCCCCAGCATTTT. This codes for CASSTLVRIDQPQHF.

This clonotype was seen many times. The chain uses TRBV20-1 and TRBJ2-1; 9 nucleotides match TRBD2. This CDR3 contains 16 residues. V lost 0 bases, J lost 0 bases, and 3 bases stayed unmatched. Germline V gene sequence: CDR1 DFQATT, CDR2 SNEGSKA (reference sequence). CDR3 coding DNA: TGCAGTGCTAGAGACGTTAGCGGGGGCTCCTACAATGAGCAGTTCTTC. It yields the protein CSARDVSGGSYNEQFF.

This clonotype was seen a handful of times. V is TRBV9 and J is TRBJ2-2, with D tentatively TRBD1 (6 bases). Germline V gives CDR1 SGDLS, CDR2 YYNGEE. The length of the CDR3 is 13 residues. Trimming left V 6 bases short and J 3 bases short, with 9 bases between. The CDR3 sequence: CASNRVDTGELFF. CDR3 nucleotides: TGTGCCAGCAACAGGGTGGACACCGGGGAGCTGTTTTTT.